This T cell receptor beta chain was sequenced during a study of radiotherapy plus CTLA-4 blockade in lung cancer. The study's findings and limits: There was expansion of tumor-derived TCR clones in blood after radiotherapy plus ipilimumab.

Germline V CDR1 and CDR2: SGHKS, YYEKEE (reference sequence). J was trimmed by 0 bases and V by 4 bases; bases with no gene match: 1. The CDR3 spans 15 residues. Clones were sequenced by immunoSEQ multiplex PCR, and TCRdb holds only the in-frame ones, with some missing. This table has about 66,000 clones, about four fifths appearing once. This clone came up a few times. Its antigen is undetermined. Enrolled patients, whose metastatic non-small-cell lung cancer was chemo-refractory, received focal radiation plus CTLA-4 blockade with ipilimumab. This sequence was found in a human donor with non-small cell lung cancer who had a partial response to radiotherapy plus ipilimumab. The rearrangement uses TRBV5-5 and TRBJ2-6; 7 bases agree with TRBD1. The sequences come from peripheral blood, collected from a patient treated with radiotherapy plus ipilimumab. This chain's CDR3 is CASSNRGSGANVLTF. The CDR3 coding sequence is TGTGCCAGCAGCAACAGGGGCTCTGGGGCCAACGTCCTGACTTTC.